The T cell receptor beta chain under discussion was sequenced for a study of cytomegalovirus exposure and HLA in healthy donors. In regard to this clone: Its antigen is not known.

Findings of the study overall: Per a later analysis, HLA-associated TCR beta chains showed more clonal expansion than other, equally common TCR beta chains. The classifier was said to identify cytomegalovirus status with high specificity and sensitivity. About 87% or about 30% of the time was how often most TCR beta V segments were productive, according to an earlier analysis.

V lost 1 base and J lost 2; bases outside the gene matches: 7. The V gene's germline CDR1 is LGHNA and CDR2 YSLEER. This CDR3 contains 17 residues. The study ran its PCR with 60 Vbeta and 13 Jbeta primers. Sequencing was performed with immunoSEQ multiplex PCR; in TCRdb, only in-frame clones are kept and a portion is missing. Altogether approximately 110,000 clones are present, around 79% being singletons, with the ten largest covering 4% to 5%. The specimen was PBMCs. The rearrangement joins TRBV4-3 to TRBJ2-7; the match to TRBD2 covers 11 bases. This sequence originates from a woman in her thirties or forties in good health and CMV-seronegative. CDR3 region: CASSQGIGTSGAYEQYF. DNA for the CDR3: TGCGCCAGCAGCCAAGGGATCGGGACTAGCGGTGCCTACGAGCAGTACTTC.